This TCR beta chain was sequenced in a study of human T cells and chemical hapten exposure (dated by TCRdb to the early 2020s). Describing the broader study: For sensitization, 2% DPC in acetone was applied to a roughly 2 cm by roughly 2 cm area of upper inner arm skin. Blood samples were taken from patients before sensitization (week 0) and at 2, 6 and about 24 weeks after DPC sensitization. For TCR sequencing, blood came from some 31 alopecia patients at anywhere from one to four time points (pre-sensitization, 2, 6 and 24 weeks). Patients additionally received weekly therapeutic DPC doses to the scalp throughout the roughly 26-week study period. Patch testing was done on the upper back using Finn chambers containing 0.01% DPC, and results were scored after 6 days according to International Contact Dermatitis Research Group standards. Libraries were combined into a pool for sequencing, and differences in TCR yield between samples came mainly from small differences in library volumes within the pool. This study followed changes in the peripheral blood TCR repertoire in vivo during primary and secondary sensitization of alopecia patients to the hapten diphenylcyclopropenone (DPC). Alopecia areata with under or over 50% scalp involvement, alopecia totalis and alopecia universalis were represented in the patient cohort, which was mostly female. General findings and caveats noted by the study authors: The number of TCRs above 1 in 1000 frequency did not change with DPC sensitization; there was no evidence of global repertoire structure alterations. Expanded TCRs formed significantly more large CDR3 similarity clusters than pre-sensitization or healthy control sets, consistent with antigen-driven responses. Repeated subsampling changed both the strength of the expansion versus patch-test correlation and the threshold at which the correlation became significant. Because all patients had alopecia, a presumed autoimmune disease, the immune response of the patients might differ from that of healthy individuals. Patch test score was positively correlated with the number of PT1 expanded TCRs, with significance at thresholds 8, 16 and 32 but not at 4.

The library was generated by RACE. Sequencing was performed on a NextSeq 500. During library preparation, unique molecular identifiers were attached to individual cDNA molecules so that TCRs could be counted quantitatively and reproducibly. For every blood RNA sample, sequencing covered both the TCR alpha and TCR beta chains. The authors' pipeline ran thus. A median of approximately 100,000 TCRs per sample was observed, with a range of 23,224 to 690,600. V, J and CDR3 annotation of the TCR reads was performed with the Decombinator software suite. For the PS versus PT1 abundance plots, all samples were subsampled to the same number of TCRs (28,000). Expanded TCRs were defined as absent before sensitization and observed at least eight times at the 2-week time point. TCRdb trimmed public reads at Q25 via fastp, called clones via MiXCR and kept in-frame beta chains. Here each entry gathers all rows of one CDR3 protein and keeps the most common genes and DNA. TCRdb, not the authors, supplied the V and J calls. Counted in this sample were some 360,000 distinct CDR3 sequences; approximately 5.1% of them appeared once. Clones ranked in the top ten supply 2.5% to 3% of the sample.

In its sample, this clonotype was seen many times. Its antigen target is currently unknown. There are no base qualities to consult, and no much larger clone falls within one base. According to the germline V gene, CDR1 reads SGHRS and CDR2 reads YFSETQ. The CDR3 goes from the cysteine to the phenylalanine over 14 residues. Here the CDR3 DNA is all that survives: 42 bases in frame from base 1. Clipping removes 3 bases from V and 7 bases from J, with 4 as the unmatched junction base count. The sample's time point label, decoded: pre-sensitization, week 0. The sample's treatment or condition label, in plain terms: therapeutic diphenylcyclopropenone sensitization with weekly scalp DPC. At each patch-test visit, blood was drawn before the patch test was applied. Patients were eligible if aged 18 to 70, diagnosed with alopecia and judged suitable for DPC therapy, and pregnant patients were excluded. Total RNA was isolated from unfractionated whole blood collected in Tempus Blood RNA tubes.

The V and J segments used are TRBV5-1 and TRBJ1-6; TRBD1 lines up with 7 middle nucleotides. The source is a woman between 45 and 60 years old with alopecia areata. Some clones in this sample may be carry-over from other donors' samples. Material: whole blood, obtained in connection with sensitization to the hapten diphenylcyclopropenone (DPC). The CDR3 here reads CASSSTGHNSPLHF. The base sequence is TGCGCCAGCAGCTCGACAGGGCACAATTCACCCCTCCACTTT.